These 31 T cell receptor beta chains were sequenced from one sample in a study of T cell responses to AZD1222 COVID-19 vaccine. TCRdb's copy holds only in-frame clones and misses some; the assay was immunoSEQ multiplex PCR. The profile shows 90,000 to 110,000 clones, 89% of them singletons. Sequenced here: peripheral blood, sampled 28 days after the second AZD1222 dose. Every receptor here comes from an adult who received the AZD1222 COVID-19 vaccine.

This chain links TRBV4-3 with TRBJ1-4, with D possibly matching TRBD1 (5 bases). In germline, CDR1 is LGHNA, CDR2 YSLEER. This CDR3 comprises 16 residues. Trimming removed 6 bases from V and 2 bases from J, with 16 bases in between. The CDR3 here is CASSFDAGRTNEKLFF. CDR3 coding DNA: TGCGCCAGCAGTTTCGACGCAGGGAGGACTAATGAAAAACTGTTTTTT.

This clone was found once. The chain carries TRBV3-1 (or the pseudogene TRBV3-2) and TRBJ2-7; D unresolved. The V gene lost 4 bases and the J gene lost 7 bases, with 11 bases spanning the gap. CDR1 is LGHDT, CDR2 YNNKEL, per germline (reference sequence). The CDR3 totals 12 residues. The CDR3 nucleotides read TGTGCCAGCAGCCTAGGCCGAAGGGAGCAGTACTTC. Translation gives CASSLGRREQYF.

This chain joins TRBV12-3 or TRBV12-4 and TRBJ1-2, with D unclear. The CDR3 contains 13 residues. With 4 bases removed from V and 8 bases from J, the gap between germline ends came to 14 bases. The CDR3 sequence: CASSSSYGGGYTF. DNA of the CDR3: TGTGCCAGCAGTTCCTCGTATGGTGGCGGCTACACCTTC.

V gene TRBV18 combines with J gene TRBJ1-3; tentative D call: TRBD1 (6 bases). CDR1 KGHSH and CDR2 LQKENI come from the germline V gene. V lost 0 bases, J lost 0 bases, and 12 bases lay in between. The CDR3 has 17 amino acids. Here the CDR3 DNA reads TGTGCCAGCTCACCACCCAGGACAGACCACTCTGGAAACACCATATATTTT. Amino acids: CASSPPRTDHSGNTIYF.

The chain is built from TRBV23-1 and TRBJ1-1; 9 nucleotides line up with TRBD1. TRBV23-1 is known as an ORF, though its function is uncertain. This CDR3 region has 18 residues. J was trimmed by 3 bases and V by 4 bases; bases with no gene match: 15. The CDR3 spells CASSPCRLRTGEDTEAFF. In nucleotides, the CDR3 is TGCGCCAGCAGTCCTTGCCGACTTCGGACAGGGGAAGACACTGAAGCTTTCTTT.

CDR3: CASSPGQENNSPLHF. As DNA, the CDR3 is TGTGCCAGCTCACCAGGACAGGAGAATAATTCACCCCTCCACTTT. The chain combines TRBV18 with TRBJ1-6, with TRBD1 matching over 7 bases. The trim removed 2 bases at V and 5 bases at J, leaving 3 bases unmatched. The CDR3 spans 15 residues. Germline V gene sequence: CDR1 KGHSH, CDR2 LQKENI. The complete variable domain, with remaining parts taken from reference TRBV18 and TRBJ1-6, reads NAGVMQNPRHLVRRRGQEARLRCSPMKGHSHVYWYRQLPEEGLKFMVYLQKENIIDESGMPKERFSAEFPKEGPSILRIQQVVRGDSAAYFCASSPGQENNSPLHFGNGTRLTVT.

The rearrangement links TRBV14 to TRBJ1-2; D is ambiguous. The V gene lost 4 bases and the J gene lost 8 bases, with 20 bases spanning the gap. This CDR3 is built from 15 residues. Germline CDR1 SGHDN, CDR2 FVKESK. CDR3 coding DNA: TGTGCCAGCAGCCCGTTGATCAGTAAGGGAGAAGGCTACACCTTC. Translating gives CASSPLISKGEGYTF.

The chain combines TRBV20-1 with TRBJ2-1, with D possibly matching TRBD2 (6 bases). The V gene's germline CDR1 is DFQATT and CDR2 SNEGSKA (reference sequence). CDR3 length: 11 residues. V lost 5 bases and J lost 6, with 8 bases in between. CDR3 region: CSAGLFNEQFF. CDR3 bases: TGCAGTGCTGGACTATTCAATGAGCAGTTCTTC.

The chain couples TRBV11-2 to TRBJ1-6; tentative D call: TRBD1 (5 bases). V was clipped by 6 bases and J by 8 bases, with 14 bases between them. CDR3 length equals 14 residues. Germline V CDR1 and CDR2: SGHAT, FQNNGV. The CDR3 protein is CASRTGGRDSPLHF. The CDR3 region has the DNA TGTGCCAGCAGGACCGGGGGACGGGATTCACCCCTCCACTTT.

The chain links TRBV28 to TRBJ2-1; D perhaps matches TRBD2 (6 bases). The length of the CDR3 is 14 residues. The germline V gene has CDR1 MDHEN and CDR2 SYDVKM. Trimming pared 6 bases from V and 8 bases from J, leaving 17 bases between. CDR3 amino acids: CASSYPGSTDEQFF. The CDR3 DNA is TGTGCCAGCAGCTACCCCGGGAGCACCGATGAGCAGTTCTTC. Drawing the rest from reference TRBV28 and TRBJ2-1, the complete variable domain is DVKVTQSSRYLVKRTGEKVFLECVQDMDHENMFWYRQDPGLGLRLIYFSYDVKMKEKGDIPEGYSVSREKKERFSLILESASTNQTSMYLCASSYPGSTDEQFFGPGTRLTVL.

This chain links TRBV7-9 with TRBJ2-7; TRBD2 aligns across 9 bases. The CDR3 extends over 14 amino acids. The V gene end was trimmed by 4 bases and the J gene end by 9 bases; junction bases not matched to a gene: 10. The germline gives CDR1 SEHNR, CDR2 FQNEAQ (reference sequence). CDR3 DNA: TGTGCCAGCAGCTCACTTAGCGGGAGAGCGATGCAGTACTTC. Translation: CASSSLSGRAMQYF.

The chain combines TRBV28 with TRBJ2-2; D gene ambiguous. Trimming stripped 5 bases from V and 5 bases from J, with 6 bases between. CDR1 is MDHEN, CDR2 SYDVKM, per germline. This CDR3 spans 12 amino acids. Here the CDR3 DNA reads TGTGCCAGCAGTATACTTACCGGGGAGCTGTTTTTT. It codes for CASSILTGELFF.

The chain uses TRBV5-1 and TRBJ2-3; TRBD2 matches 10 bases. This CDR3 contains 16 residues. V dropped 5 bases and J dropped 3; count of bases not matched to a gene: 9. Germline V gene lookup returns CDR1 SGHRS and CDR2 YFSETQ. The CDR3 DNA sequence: TGCGCCAGCAGTATAGCGGGAGGTATAGTGACAGATACGCAGTATTTT. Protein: CASSIAGGIVTDTQYF.

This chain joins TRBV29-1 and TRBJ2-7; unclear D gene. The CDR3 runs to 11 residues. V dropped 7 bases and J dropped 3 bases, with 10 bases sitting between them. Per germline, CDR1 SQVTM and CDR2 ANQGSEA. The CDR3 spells CSGEDNYEQYF. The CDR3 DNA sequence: TGCAGCGGGGAAGACAACTACGAGCAGTACTTC.

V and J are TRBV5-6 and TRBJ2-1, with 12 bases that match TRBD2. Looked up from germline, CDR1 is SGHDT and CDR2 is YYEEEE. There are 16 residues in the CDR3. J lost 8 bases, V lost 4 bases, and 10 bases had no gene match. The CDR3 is CASSLLTSGRWYEQFF. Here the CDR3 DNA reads TGTGCCAGCAGCCTACTGACTAGCGGGAGATGGTATGAGCAGTTCTTC.

CDR3 loop: CASSPDPGQPYEQYF. CDR3 coding DNA: TGTGCCAGCTCACCGGATCCGGGACAGCCGTACGAGCAGTACTTC. The V and J genes are TRBV18 and TRBJ2-7; TRBD1 agrees at 7 bases. V dropped 3 bases and J dropped 4; count of bases not matched to a gene: 9. Germline V gene lookup returns CDR1 KGHSH and CDR2 LQKENI. The CDR3 is 15 residues long.

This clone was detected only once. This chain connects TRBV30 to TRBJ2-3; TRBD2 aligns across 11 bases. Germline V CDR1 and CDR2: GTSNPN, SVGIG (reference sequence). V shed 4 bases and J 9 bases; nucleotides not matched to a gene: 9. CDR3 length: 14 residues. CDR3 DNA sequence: TGTGCCTGGAACCTCCTAGCGGGGGGAAGGACGCAGTATTTT. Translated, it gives CAWNLLAGGRTQYF.

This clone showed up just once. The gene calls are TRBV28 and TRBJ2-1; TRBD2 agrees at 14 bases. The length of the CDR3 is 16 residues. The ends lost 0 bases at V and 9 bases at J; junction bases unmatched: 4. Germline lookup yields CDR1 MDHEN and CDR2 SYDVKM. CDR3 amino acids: CASSLWTSGRASEQFF. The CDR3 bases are TGTGCCAGCAGTTTATGGACTAGCGGGAGGGCCAGTGAGCAGTTCTTC.

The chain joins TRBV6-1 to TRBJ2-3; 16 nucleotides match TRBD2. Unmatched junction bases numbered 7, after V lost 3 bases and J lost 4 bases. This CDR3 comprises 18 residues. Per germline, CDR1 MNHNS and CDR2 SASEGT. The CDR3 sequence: CASSEGTSGRARSDTQYF. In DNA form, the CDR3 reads TGTGCCAGCAGTGAGGGGACTAGCGGGAGGGCTCGGTCAGATACGCAGTATTTT.

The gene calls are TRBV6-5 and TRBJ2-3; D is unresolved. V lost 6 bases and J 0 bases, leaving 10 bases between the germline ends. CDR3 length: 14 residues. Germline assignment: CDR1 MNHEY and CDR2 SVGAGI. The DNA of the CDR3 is TGTGCCAGCAGAGATCGGTCTAGCACAGATACGCAGTATTTT. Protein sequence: CASRDRSSTDTQYF.

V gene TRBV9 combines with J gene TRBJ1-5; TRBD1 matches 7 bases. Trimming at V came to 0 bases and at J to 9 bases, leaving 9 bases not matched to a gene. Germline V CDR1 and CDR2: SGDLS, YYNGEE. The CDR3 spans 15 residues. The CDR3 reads CASSVGWDSVSPQHF. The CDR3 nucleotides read TGTGCCAGCAGCGTAGGTTGGGACAGCGTTTCGCCCCAGCATTTT.

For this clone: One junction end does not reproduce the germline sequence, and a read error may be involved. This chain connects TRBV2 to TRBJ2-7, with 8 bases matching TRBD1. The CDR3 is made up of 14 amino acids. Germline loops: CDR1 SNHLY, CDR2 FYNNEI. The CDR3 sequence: CASSERGPTGAFHF. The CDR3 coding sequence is TGTGCCAGCAGTGAAAGGGGGCCGACAGGGGCGTTTCACTTC.

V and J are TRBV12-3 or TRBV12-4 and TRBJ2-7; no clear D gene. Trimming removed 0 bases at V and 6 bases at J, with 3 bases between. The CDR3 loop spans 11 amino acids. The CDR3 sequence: CASSLALEQYF. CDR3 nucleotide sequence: TGTGCCAGCAGTTTAGCTCTCGAGCAGTACTTC.

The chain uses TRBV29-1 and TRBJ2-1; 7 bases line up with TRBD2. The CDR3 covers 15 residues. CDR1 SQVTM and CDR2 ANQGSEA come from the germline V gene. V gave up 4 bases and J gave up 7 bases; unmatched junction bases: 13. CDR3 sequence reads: CSVGRGGPRSNEQFF. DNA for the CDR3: TGCAGCGTTGGGCGGGGAGGGCCGAGGTCAAATGAGCAGTTCTTC.

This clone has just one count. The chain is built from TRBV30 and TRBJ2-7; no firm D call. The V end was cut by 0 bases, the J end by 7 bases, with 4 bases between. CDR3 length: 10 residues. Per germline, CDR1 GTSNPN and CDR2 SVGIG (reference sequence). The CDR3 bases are TGTGCCTGGAGTGTGCGGGAGCAGTACTTC. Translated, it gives CAWSVREQYF.

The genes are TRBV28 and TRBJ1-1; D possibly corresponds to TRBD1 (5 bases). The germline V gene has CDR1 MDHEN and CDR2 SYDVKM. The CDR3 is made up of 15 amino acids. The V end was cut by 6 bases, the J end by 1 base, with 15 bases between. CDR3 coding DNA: TGTGCCAGCAGCCCAAGCGGGAGGGGGAACACTGAAGCTTTCTTT. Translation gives CASSPSGRGNTEAFF.

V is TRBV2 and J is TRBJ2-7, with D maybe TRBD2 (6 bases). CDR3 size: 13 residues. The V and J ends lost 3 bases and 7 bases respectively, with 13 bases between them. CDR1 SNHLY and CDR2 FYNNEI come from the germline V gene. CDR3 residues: CASSDPGEWEQYF. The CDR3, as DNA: TGTGCCAGCAGTGACCCGGGGGAGTGGGAGCAGTACTTC.

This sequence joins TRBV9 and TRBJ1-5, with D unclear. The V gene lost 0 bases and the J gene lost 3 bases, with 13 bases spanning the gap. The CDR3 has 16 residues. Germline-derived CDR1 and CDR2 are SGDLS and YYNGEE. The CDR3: CASSVGPGNLNQPQHF. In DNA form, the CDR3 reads TGTGCCAGCAGCGTAGGTCCGGGGAATCTCAATCAGCCCCAGCATTTT.

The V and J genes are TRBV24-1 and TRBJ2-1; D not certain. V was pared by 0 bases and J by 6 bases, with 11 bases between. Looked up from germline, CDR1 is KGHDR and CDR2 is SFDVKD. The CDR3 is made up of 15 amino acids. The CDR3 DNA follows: TGTGCCACCAGTGATTTGCGGCAGACCCTCAATGAGCAGTTCTTC. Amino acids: CATSDLRQTLNEQFF.

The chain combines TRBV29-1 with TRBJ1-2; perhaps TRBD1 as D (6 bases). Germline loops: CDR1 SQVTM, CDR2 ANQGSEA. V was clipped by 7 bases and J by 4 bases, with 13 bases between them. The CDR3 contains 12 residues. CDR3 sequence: CSAFKGGYGYTF. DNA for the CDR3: TGCAGCGCTTTCAAGGGGGGCTATGGCTACACCTTC.

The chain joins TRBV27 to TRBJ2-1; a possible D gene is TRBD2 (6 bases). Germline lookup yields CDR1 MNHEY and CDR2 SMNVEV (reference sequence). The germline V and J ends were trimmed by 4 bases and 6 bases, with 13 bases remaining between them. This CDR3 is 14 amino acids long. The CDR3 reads CASSWREGSNEQFF. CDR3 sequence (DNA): TGTGCCAGCAGTTGGCGGGAAGGTTCCAATGAGCAGTTCTTC.